One sample yielded the 13 T cell receptor beta chains listed below, sequenced in a study of T cells after posttransplantation cyclophosphamide. Clones were read by immunoSEQ multiplex PCR, and TCRdb kept only the in-frame ones, dropping some. This record lists 44,000 or so clones, none seen once only, and the top ten clones contain roughly 2%. The material sequenced was PBMCs. Every receptor here comes from a middle-aged man in good health, CMV-negative, and a related stem cell transplant donor.

This clone was detected ten times or more. This sequence joins TRBV4-1 and TRBJ1-2; 10 bases are a match to TRBD1. The CDR3 has 14 residues. In germline, CDR1 is MGHRA, CDR2 YSYEKL. The V segment lost 2 bases and the J segment 6 bases; nucleotides outside the gene matches: 3. The CDR3, as DNA: TGCGCCAGCAGCCAAAGGACAGGGGGAGATGGCTACACCTTC. Translation gives CASSQRTGGDGYTF.

The V and J genes are TRBV6-1 and TRBJ2-7; 9 nucleotides align to TRBD1. CDR3 length equals 15 residues. Trimming took 5 bases from V and 2 from J; bases not matched to a gene: 7. Germline CDR1 MNHNS, CDR2 SASEGT. This CDR3 reads CASSSGTGIPYEQYF. CDR3 in DNA: TGTGCCAGCAGTTCCGGGACAGGGATTCCCTACGAGCAGTACTTC.

This clone was counted ten times or more. The J gene is TRBJ1-3, the V gene TRBV7-3; a possible D gene is TRBD1 (6 bases). CDR1 and CDR2 from the germline V gene are SGHTA and FQGTGA. V shed 0 bases and J shed 4 bases, with 10 bases lying between them. The CDR3 has 15 amino acids. This CDR3 reads CASSLTTGPGNTIYF. CDR3 DNA sequence: TGTGCCAGCAGCTTAACAACAGGGCCCGGAAACACCATATATTTT.

This clone was recorded at least ten times. V gene TRBV14 combines with J gene TRBJ2-3; tentative D call: TRBD2 (6 bases). This CDR3 has 15 amino acids. Germline CDR1 reads SGHDN; CDR2 reads FVKESK. V was trimmed by 3 bases and J by 0 bases, leaving 10 bases between them. The CDR3 DNA reads as TGTGCCAGCAGCCAGTGGGACTCCAGCACAGATACGCAGTATTTT. Translated: CASSQWDSSTDTQYF.

This clone was seen repeatedly, ten times or more. The V and J genes are TRBV27 and TRBJ2-7, with TRBD2 identical over 9 bases. CDR3 length: 16 amino acids. V shed 5 bases and J 2 bases; nucleotides not matched to a gene: 10. The V gene's germline CDR1 is MNHEY and CDR2 SMNVEV (reference sequence). CDR3 amino acids: CASSPGGSGRAYEQYF. CDR3 bases: TGTGCCAGCAGTCCCGGGGGTAGCGGGAGAGCCTACGAGCAGTACTTC.

This clone occurred many times. V is TRBV6-5 and J is TRBJ1-1; D uncertain. The V end was cut by 2 bases, the J end by 6 bases, with 10 bases between. The CDR3 covers 13 residues. Germline CDR1 reads MNHEY; CDR2 reads SVGAGI. The CDR3 loop reads CASSYLLSAEAFF. CDR3 nucleotides: TGTGCCAGCAGTTACCTACTCTCGGCTGAAGCTTTCTTT.

This clone occurred many times. The chain combines TRBV7-2 with TRBJ1-6; 8 nucleotides align to TRBD1. V lost 5 bases, J lost 6 bases, and 6 bases stayed unmatched. Germline values: CDR1 SGHTA, CDR2 FQGNSA. The CDR3 loop spans 15 amino acids. CDR3 sequence: CASSVFGQGNSPLHF. Here the CDR3 DNA reads TGTGCCAGCAGCGTATTTGGACAGGGTAATTCACCCCTCCACTTT.

This clone was observed many times. The chain has TRBV7-2 and TRBJ2-7; 8 positions agree with TRBD1. The germline gives CDR1 SGHTA, CDR2 FQGNSA. The CDR3 has 14 residues. V lost 7 bases to trimming and J lost 3 bases; unmatched junction nucleotides: 8. The CDR3 region has the DNA TGTGCCAGCACCCCCGACAGGGGCATCTACGAGCAGTACTTC. Translating it yields CASTPDRGIYEQYF.

This clone showed up many times. The rearrangement joins TRBV28 to TRBJ1-1; D unclear. This CDR3 is built from 17 residues. Trimming took 5 bases from V and 4 from J, leaving 23 bases between them. Per germline, CDR1 MDHEN and CDR2 SYDVKM. The CDR3: CASSPPAGRKSITEAFF. The CDR3, as DNA: TGTGCCAGCAGTCCCCCGGCGGGCAGGAAGTCAATCACTGAAGCTTTCTTT.

This clone came up many times. This rearrangement joins TRBV6-5 to TRBJ2-7, with 8 bases identical to TRBD1. Germline loops: CDR1 MNHEY, CDR2 SVGAGI. V gave up 6 bases and J gave up 1 base; unmatched junction bases: 5. This CDR3 contains 14 residues. Here the CDR3 reads CASSRDRRSYEQYF. The CDR3 region has the DNA TGTGCCAGCAGCAGGGACAGGCGTTCCTACGAGCAGTACTTC.

The table lists this clone with many counts. The chain carries TRBV9 and TRBJ2-5; 8 bases fit TRBD2. Germline values: CDR1 SGDLS, CDR2 YYNGEE. After removal of 3 bases from V and 5 bases from J, the junction contained 0 bases not matched to a gene. The CDR3 is 12 amino acids. The CDR3 loop reads CASSAGGETQYF. In nucleotides, the CDR3 is TGTGCCAGCAGCGCGGGGGGGGAGACCCAGTACTTC.

This clone showed up many times. The chain recombines TRBV5-6 with TRBJ2-5, with 7 bases that match TRBD2. This CDR3 contains 15 residues. Per germline, CDR1 SGHDT and CDR2 YYEEEE. Unmatched junction bases numbered 4, after V lost 2 bases and J lost 0 bases. The chain's CDR3 is CASSFLGTNQETQYF. The DNA of the CDR3 is TGTGCCAGCAGCTTTTTGGGGACTAACCAAGAGACCCAGTACTTC.

This clone was recorded many times. The rearrangement uses TRBV27 and TRBJ2-7; 8 bases are a match to TRBD2. V trimming: 7 bases; J trimming: 1 base; junction bases outside the gene matches: 9. This CDR3 spans 15 amino acids. CDR1 is MNHEY, CDR2 SMNVEV, per germline (reference sequence). For the CDR3, the DNA is TGTGCCAGCACCCATGGGGTAGCGGGATCCTACGAGCAGTACTTC. Its protein is CASTHGVAGSYEQYF.